This T cell receptor (beta chain) was identified in a study of OX40 agonist ivuxolimab in advanced cancers. As for the study more broadly: Ivuxolimab was a fully human IgG2 agonistic monoclonal antibody targeting the costimulatory receptor OX40 (CD134). Patients were allowed to have had prior anti-PD-1, anti-PD-L1 or anti-CTLA-4 therapy, and around 40% of the dose-escalation patients had previously received checkpoint inhibitors. Among the roughly 52 dose-escalation patients, about 20 had hepatocellular carcinoma, approximately 15 melanoma, 9 renal cell carcinoma and 9 head and neck cancer. A male proportion of approximately 83% and a mean age of approximately 58 years, ranging from roughly 23 to 90, were recorded for the dose-escalation cohort. Partial responses occurred in three dose-escalation patients, of whom one had hepatocellular carcinoma and two had cutaneous melanoma. Intravenous ivuxolimab was administered to patients every 2 weeks at six dose levels: 0.01, 0.1, 0.3, 1.5, 3 and 10 mg/kg. Peripheral TCRbeta sequencing was intended to test whether TCR sequence diversity was altered and clonal T-cell expansion was caused by ivuxolimab. The paper describes the monotherapy dose-escalation part (N ≈ 49 patients) of the phase I trial of ivuxolimab.

Patients with autoimmune disease history or receiving systemic immunosuppression were excluded from the trial. Peripheral blood for TCR sequencing was drawn from every dose cohort at baseline, at cycle 4 day 1 and at cycle 7 day 1. Samples came from an open-label, multicenter, first-in-human phase I dose-escalation trial of ivuxolimab. The trial enrolled adults with locally advanced or metastatic head and neck squamous cell, hepatocellular, melanoma or renal cell carcinoma. CD4+ and CD8+ T cells were sorted separately from peripheral blood before TCR sequencing. To sequence the TCRbeta CDR3 region, genomic DNA was isolated from the sorted cells. The immunoSEQ Assay was used for sequencing of TCRbeta CDR3 regions. TCRdb's version of the immuneACCESS table is confined to in-frame rearrangements and falls short of the full clone set. An unresolved V gene accounts for under half of the shortfall where checked; the remainder is of unknown origin. The sample contains 30,000 to 45,000 clones, 88% of them found a single time. The ten largest clones add up to about 4% of the sample.

CDR1 and CDR2 are drawn from the germline V gene: SGDLS, YYNGEE. V lost 4 bases and J lost 4 bases, and the count of bases not matched to a germline gene is 4. From the cysteine through the phenylalanine, the CDR3 covers 13 amino acids. Just CDR3 DNA is preserved here, 39 bases in frame from base 1. Overall study outcomes, separate from this receptor: After ivuxolimab, expanded clones were on average more numerous among CD8+ T cells than among CD4+ T cells. Antigen specificity was not determined for the clonally expanded peripheral T cells. At doses from 0.1 to 3.0 mg/kg, clonal expansion was seen in both CD4+ and CD8+ blood T cells between baseline and week 6. Low levels of normalized T-cell clonal expansion were also seen in some nonresponding patients. In partial responders in the 0.1-3.0 mg/kg groups, normalized peripheral clonal expansion was found to be among the lowest, especially among CD8+ T cells.

This clone was counted a few times. This clone's antigen is unknown. It has no much larger one-base neighbor in the sample; base qualities were not kept. Other DNA sequences in the sample encode the same CDR3. The origin of this receptor is an adult with an advanced solid tumor such as melanoma, head and neck, liver or kidney cancer. The sequence is built from TRBV9 and TRBJ2-7; 8 central bases correspond to TRBD1. The sequencing used CD4+ or CD8+ T cells sorted from blood, collected in a trial of the OX40 agonist ivuxolimab. The nucleotide sequence is TGTGCCAGCAGCCCCCAGGGGGCTTACGAGCAGTACTTC. Translated, it gives CASSPQGAYEQYF.